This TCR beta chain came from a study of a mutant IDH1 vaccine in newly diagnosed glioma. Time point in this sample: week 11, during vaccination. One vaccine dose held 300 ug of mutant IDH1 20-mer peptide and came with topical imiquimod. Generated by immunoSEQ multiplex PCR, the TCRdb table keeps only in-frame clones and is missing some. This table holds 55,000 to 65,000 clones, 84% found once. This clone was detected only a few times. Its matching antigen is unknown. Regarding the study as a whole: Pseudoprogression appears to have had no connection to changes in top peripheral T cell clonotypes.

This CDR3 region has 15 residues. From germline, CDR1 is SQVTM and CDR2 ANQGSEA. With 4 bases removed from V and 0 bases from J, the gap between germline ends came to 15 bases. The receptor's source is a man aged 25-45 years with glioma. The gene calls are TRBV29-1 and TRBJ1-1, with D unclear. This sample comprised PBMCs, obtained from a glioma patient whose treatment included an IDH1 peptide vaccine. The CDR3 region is CSVGAGWAMNTEAFF. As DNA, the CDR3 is TGCAGCGTTGGGGCAGGTTGGGCCATGAACACTGAAGCTTTCTTT.